Each of the 22 T cell receptor beta chains below was sequenced from the same sample in a study of blood T cell repertoires in COVID-19. Sequencing was performed with immunoSEQ multiplex PCR; in TCRdb, only in-frame clones are kept and a portion is missing. This sample carries roughly 33,000 clones, around 80% of them seen once, and the ten largest clones take 7.4%. Sequenced material: peripheral blood. The receptors stem from a woman in her sixties with acute or convalescent COVID-19.

The chain employs TRBV19 and TRBJ2-3, with D perhaps TRBD1 (6 bases). The CDR3 is made up of 16 amino acids. V was cut by 2 bases and J by 1 base, with 13 bases left in between. The germline V gene has CDR1 LNHDA and CDR2 SQIVND (reference sequence). In nucleotides, the CDR3 is TGTGCCAGTAGTATAAGTTCCGCAGGGGGCACAGATACGCAGTATTTT. Translated, it gives CASSISSAGGTDTQYF.

The gene calls are TRBV10-1 and TRBJ1-2, with 8 bases lining up with TRBD1. V was pared by 7 bases and J by 2 bases, with 3 bases of the junction left unmatched. This CDR3 spans 13 amino acids. Per the germline V gene, CDR1 is WNHNN and CDR2 is SYGVQD (reference sequence). CDR3 amino acids: CASTRQGNYGYTF. CDR3 bases: TGCGCCAGCACGCGACAGGGGAACTATGGCTACACCTTC.

J is TRBJ2-3 and V is TRBV18, with 10 bases that match TRBD2. Germline CDR1 is KGHSH and CDR2 is LQKENI. Unmatched junction bases numbered 15, after V lost 6 bases and J lost 6 bases. The CDR3 is 17 amino acids. The CDR3 DNA sequence: TGTGCCAGCTCCAGCGGGGGGGCCCTTATACTACAGGATACGCAGTATTTT. Protein: CASSSGGALILQDTQYF. Looking up the rest from reference TRBV18 and TRBJ2-3 gives the full variable domain: NAGVMQNPRHLVRRRGQEARLRCSPMKGHSHVYWYRQLPEEGLKFMVYLQKENIIDESGMPKERFSAEFPKEGPSILRIQQVVRGDSAAYFCASSSGGALILQDTQYFGPGTRLTVL.

The CDR3: CASSWGSGYGETQYF. CDR3 sequence (DNA): TGTGCCAGCAGCTGGGGGAGCGGGTACGGAGAGACCCAGTACTTC. The J gene is TRBJ2-5, the V gene TRBV5-5; the D gene is possibly TRBD2 (6 bases). The CDR3 runs 15 residues. The germline V gene encodes CDR1 SGHKS and CDR2 YYEKEE (reference sequence). The V gene lost 3 bases and the J gene lost 4 bases, with 16 bases spanning the gap.

The CDR3 loop reads CASSQPGQGRGKYF. The CDR3 bases are TGCGCCAGCAGCCAACCCGGACAGGGAAGGGGCAAGTACTTC. The chain carries TRBV4-1 and TRBJ2-7, with 8 bases aligning to TRBD1. The CDR3 is made up of 14 amino acids. Trimming cost V 2 bases and J 11 bases; bases outside gene matches: 11. Germline values: CDR1 MGHRA, CDR2 YSYEKL.

The J gene is TRBJ1-2, the V gene TRBV25-1; 10 nucleotides match TRBD1. The CDR3 runs to 13 residues. Losses at the gene ends were 6 bases for V and 9 bases for J; bases not matched to a gene: 7. The V gene's germline CDR1 is MGHDK and CDR2 SYGVNS. The CDR3 nucleotides are TGTGCCAGCAGGACAGGGGGCGAACAAAGCTACACCTTC. Its translation: CASRTGGEQSYTF.

The chain combines TRBV28 with TRBJ1-2, with 10 nucleotides matching TRBD1. The germline CDR1 and CDR2 sequences are MDHEN and SYDVKM. The V gene end was trimmed by 6 bases and the J gene end by 4 bases; junction bases not matched to a gene: 14. The CDR3 runs 17 residues. The CDR3 loop reads CASRPGTGVNIPYGYTF. The CDR3 region has the DNA TGTGCCAGCAGGCCCGGGACAGGGGTCAACATCCCCTATGGCTACACCTTC.

The rearrangement uses TRBV19 and TRBJ1-1; D is perhaps TRBD1 (6 bases). Looked up from germline, CDR1 is LNHDA and CDR2 is SQIVND (reference sequence). The CDR3 loop spans 16 amino acids. V was pared by 4 bases and J by 5 bases, with 20 bases between. The DNA of the CDR3 is TGTGCCAGTAGTACAGGCACAGGGCGGAGGAGGACTGAAGCTTTCTTT. Protein: CASSTGTGRRRTEAFF.

This chain uses TRBV6-6 with TRBJ2-3; 8 bases map to TRBD2. The length of the CDR3 is 16 residues. V gave up 5 bases and J gave up 2 bases; unmatched junction bases: 9. Germline V gives CDR1 MNHNY, CDR2 SVGAGI (reference sequence). The CDR3 loop is CASSGDGAGATDTQYF. DNA of the CDR3: TGTGCCAGCAGTGGGGATGGAGCGGGGGCCACAGATACGCAGTATTTT.

The chain combines TRBV30 with TRBJ1-4; 8 nucleotides match TRBD1. The junction had 3 bases not matched to a gene; V was cut back by 2 bases and J by 1 base. The CDR3 runs 15 residues. The germline V gene has CDR1 GTSNPN and CDR2 SVGIG (reference sequence). Written as DNA, the CDR3 is TGTGCCTGGAGTCAGGGGGCAGGAACTAATGAAAAACTGTTTTTT. It is translated as CAWSQGAGTNEKLFF. The full variable domain, in which reference TRBV30 and TRBJ1-4 provide the parts outside the CDR3, is SQTIHQWPATLVQPVGSPLSLECTVEGTSNPNLYWYRQAAGRGLQLLFYSVGIGQISSEVPQNLSASRPQDRQFILSSKKLLLSDSGFYLCAWSQGAGTNEKLFFGSGTQLSVL.

The CDR3: CASSMQGLFNRGNQPQHF. Here the CDR3 DNA reads TGTGCCAGTAGTATGCAGGGGCTCTTTAACAGGGGCAATCAGCCCCAGCATTTT. The chain couples TRBV19 to TRBJ1-5; the D gene is possibly TRBD1 (6 bases). Germline CDR1 reads LNHDA; CDR2 reads SQIVND (reference sequence). The CDR3 contains 18 residues. V lost 3 bases to trimming and J lost 2 bases, with 20 bases between them.

This clone was detected once. This sequence joins TRBV27 and TRBJ2-5, with TRBD1 matching over 8 bases. Germline CDR1 MNHEY, CDR2 SMNVEV (reference sequence). The CDR3 loop spans 14 amino acids. The trim removed 4 bases at V and 5 bases at J, leaving 6 bases unmatched. The CDR3 loop reads CASSSGQGDETQYF. DNA of the CDR3: TGTGCCAGCAGTTCAGGACAGGGCGATGAGACCCAGTACTTC.

The chain combines TRBV24-1 with TRBJ2-1, with 7 nucleotides matching TRBD1. Germline loops: CDR1 KGHDR, CDR2 SFDVKD. The CDR3 sequence is 16 residues long. The ends lost 4 bases at V and 4 bases at J; junction bases unmatched: 9. The CDR3 reads CATSDSDRDSYNEQFF. For the CDR3, the DNA is TGTGCCACCAGTGACTCCGACCGGGACAGTTACAATGAGCAGTTCTTC.

This clone was detected a few times. The DNA for the CDR3 is TGTGCCAGCAGCGACGGGAGCTACGAGCAGTACTTC. Translation gives CASSDGSYEQYF. The genes are TRBV11-3 and TRBJ2-7; TRBD2 might be the D (6 bases). The V end lost 5 bases, the J end lost 3 bases, and 8 bases lay between the germline ends. The CDR3 contains 12 residues. Germline lookup yields CDR1 SGHNT and CDR2 YENEEA.

J is TRBJ1-1 and V is TRBV30; a weak D match, TRBD1 (5 bases). CDR1 is GTSNPN, CDR2 SVGIG, per germline (reference sequence). V was pared by 0 bases and J by 4 bases, with 9 bases between. The CDR3 loop spans 13 amino acids. In DNA form, the CDR3 reads TGTGCCTGGAGTGTGTACAGGATCACTGAAGCTTTCTTT. It codes for CAWSVYRITEAFF.

The chain carries TRBV6-5 and TRBJ2-5; 7 bases are shared with TRBD2. The V gene end was trimmed by 8 bases and the J gene end by 1 base; junction bases not matched to a gene: 7. Germline assignment: CDR1 MNHEY and CDR2 SVGAGI. The CDR3 covers 14 residues. The CDR3 sequence is CASESGTGQETQYF. CDR3 coding DNA: TGTGCCAGCGAGAGCGGGACCGGCCAAGAGACCCAGTACTTC.

Worth noting for this clone: Sequence at one end of the junction differs from germline and may be a read error. The rearrangement links TRBV6-2 or TRBV6-3 to TRBJ1-1; 8 bases match TRBD1. Germline V gives CDR1 MNHEY, CDR2 SVGEGT. CDR3 length equals 17 residues. The CDR3 loop is CASNYRTGHIEDTEAFF. CDR3 bases: TGTGCCAGCAATTACCGGACAGGGCACATCGAGGACACTGAAGCTTTCTTT.

The gene calls are TRBV30 and TRBJ2-7, with 7 bases aligning to TRBD2. Germline trimming cut 0 bases from V and 6 bases from J; bases unmatched to any gene: 5. The CDR3 is 13 residues long. Germline lookup yields CDR1 GTSNPN and CDR2 SVGIG (reference sequence). CDR3 nucleotide sequence: TGTGCCTGGAGTGTTCTACAGCGGGGCGAGCAGTACTTC. Translation gives CAWSVLQRGEQYF.

This rearrangement joins TRBV3-1 (or the pseudogene TRBV3-2) to TRBJ2-7; D uncertain. The CDR3 has 15 residues. Trimming left V 6 bases short and J 0 bases short, with 15 bases between. Germline CDR1 LGHDT, CDR2 YNNKEL (reference sequence). The CDR3: CASSPLGASSYEQYF. DNA for the CDR3: TGTGCCAGCAGTCCCTTGGGCGCAAGCTCCTACGAGCAGTACTTC.

The rearrangement uses TRBV6-4 and TRBJ2-3; TRBD2 matches at 7 bases. The CDR3 runs 16 residues. Germline V gene sequence: CDR1 MRHNA, CDR2 SNTAGT. Trimming at V came to 0 bases and at J to 1 base, leaving 4 bases not matched to a gene. CDR3 sequence (DNA): TGTGCCAGCAGTGACTCGGCTAGCGGAGGCACAGATACGCAGTATTTT. This translates into CASSDSASGGTDTQYF.

This clone is a singleton in its sample. The chain joins TRBV7-9 to TRBJ2-4; D remains unclear. V dropped 5 bases and J dropped 8 bases, with 10 bases sitting between them. The length of the CDR3 is 12 residues. CDR1 is SEHNR and CDR2 is FQNEAQ in the germline V gene (reference sequence). The CDR3: CASSPFLHIQYF. The DNA of the CDR3 is TGTGCCAGCAGCCCATTTCTACACATTCAGTACTTC.

The chain links TRBV6-4 to TRBJ2-3, with TRBD2 matching over 7 bases. Germline lookup yields CDR1 MRHNA and CDR2 SNTAGT. CDR3 length: 13 amino acids. With 4 bases clipped from V and 5 bases from J, the junction kept 3 bases outside the gene matches. DNA for the CDR3: TGTGCCAGCAGTGTGCTAGCGGAAGATACGCAGTATTTT. It is translated as CASSVLAEDTQYF.